The 17 T cell receptor beta chains below all came from one sample that was sequenced in a study of T cells after yellow fever vaccination (dated by TCRdb to the late 2010s). Explained via the paper, the treatment or condition label denotes: live attenuated yellow fever vaccine strain. Libraries were prepared through 5' RACE. Sequencer: Illumina NovaSeq 6000. The public reads were run again by TCRdb, first through fastp at Q25 and then through MiXCR, and only productive beta chains were kept. Each record represents a unique CDR3 protein, reported with the most common genes and DNA among its rows. The sample table contains around 330,000 distinct CDR3 sequences; only one count was recorded for roughly 3.5% of them. The ten largest clones represent around 20% of the sample. The sample consisted of PBMCs, taken on the day of the yellow fever booster vaccination. The receptors stem from a man between 18 and 29 years old who received the YFV17D yellow fever vaccine.

This clonotype has more than one count but fewer than ten. The chain has TRBV5-1 and TRBJ2-7, with 8 bases matching TRBD1. With 0 bases clipped from V and 2 bases from J, the junction kept 16 bases outside the gene matches. This CDR3 has 19 residues. The V gene's germline CDR1 is SGHRS and CDR2 YFSETQ. CDR3 amino acids: CASSLDRYFFGQGPYEQYF. The CDR3, as DNA: TGCGCCAGCAGCTTGGATCGTTATTTTTTTGGACAGGGACCCTACGAGCAGTACTTC.

This chain links TRBV18 with TRBJ1-2; D ambiguous. Trimming stripped 6 bases from V and 6 bases from J, with 23 bases between. The germline gives CDR1 KGHSH, CDR2 LQKENI. This CDR3 spans 16 amino acids. The CDR3 loop reads CASSQDPGLPYNGYTF. The CDR3 DNA reads as TGTGCCAGCTCCCAAGATCCGGGTCTTCCGTATAATGGCTACACCTTC.

For this clonotype: A much more abundant neighbour one base away suggests this may be a read error. In DNA, the CDR3 is TGTGCCAGCAGCAACCCATTAGGGACAGGGGTTTCACCCGTCCACTTT. Its protein product is CASSNPLGTGVSPVHF. The chain carries TRBV7-2 and TRBJ1-6, with 10 bases matching TRBD1. The CDR3 extends over 16 amino acids. The germline V gene encodes CDR1 SGHTA and CDR2 FQGNSA.

This chain joins TRBV29-1 and TRBJ2-1; D gene uncertain. V was pared by 5 bases and J by 8 bases, with 16 bases between. Germline CDR1 and CDR2: SQVTM and ANQGSEA. The CDR3 runs 13 residues. The CDR3 nucleotides read TGCAGCGTTCGAGCGCAGGTAGTGGATGAGCAGTTCTTC. It codes for CSVRAQVVDEQFF.

The chain recombines TRBV7-9 with TRBJ2-3; tentatively, D is TRBD1 (5 bases). This CDR3 comprises 19 residues. CDR1 is SEHNR, CDR2 FQNEAQ, per germline (reference sequence). Trimming removed 5 bases at V and 2 bases at J, with 26 bases between. The DNA for the CDR3 is TGTGCCAGCAGCCGGACAACCCTCCCGTCTGGGCAGTCCACAGATACGCAGTATTTT. Translating gives CASSRTTLPSGQSTDTQYF.

This clonotype showed up many times. The chain employs TRBV7-9 and TRBJ2-2; no clear D gene. Germline CDR1 and CDR2: SEHNR and FQNEAQ (reference sequence). Trimming stripped 3 bases from V and 6 bases from J, with 5 bases between. This CDR3 spans 12 amino acids. The CDR3 reads CASSFKAGELFF. The CDR3 DNA reads as TGTGCCAGCAGCTTTAAAGCCGGGGAGCTGTTTTTT. Based on the CDR3 plus reference TRBV7-9 and TRBJ2-2, the full variable domain is DTGVSQNPRHKITKRGQNVTFRCDPISEHNRLYWYRQTLGQGPEFLTYFQNEAQLEKSRLLSDRFSAERPKGSFSTLEIQRTEQGDSAMYLCASSFKAGELFFGEGSRLTVL.

In this sample, this clonotype turned up many times. At one end, the junction sequence differs from germline, possibly due to a read error. J is TRBJ1-2 and V is TRBV20-1; D call uncertain. The CDR3 totals 12 residues. Germline CDR1 is DFQATT and CDR2 is SNEGSKA (reference sequence). DNA for the CDR3: TGCAGTGCAAGTAGTATCGACTACGGCTACACCTTC. Protein: CSASSIDYGYTF.

This clonotype has ten or more counts. The CDR3 reads CASSSAATNEKLFF. The CDR3 DNA is TGCGCCAGCAGCTCCGCGGCAACTAATGAAAAACTGTTTTTT. This chain uses TRBV5-1 with TRBJ1-4, with D unclear. V lost 3 bases and J lost 0, with 6 bases in between. This CDR3 spans 14 amino acids. Germline lookup yields CDR1 SGHRS and CDR2 YFSETQ.

This rearrangement joins TRBV11-2 to TRBJ1-1; unclear D gene. The CDR3 runs to 11 residues. Trimming removed 2 bases at V and 4 bases at J, with 2 bases between. In germline, CDR1 is SGHAT, CDR2 FQNNGV. The DNA for the CDR3 is TGTGCCAGCAGCTTAATCACTGAAGCTTTCTTT. It encodes CASSLITEAFF. The variable domain in full, with the rest retrieved from reference TRBV11-2 and TRBJ1-1, is EAGVAQSPRYKIIEKRQSVAFWCNPISGHATLYWYQQILGQGPKLLIQFQNNGVVDDSQLPKDRFSAERLKGVDSTLKIQPAKLEDSAVYLCASSLITEAFFGQGTRLTVV.

The table lists this clonotype with many counts. V gene TRBV9 combines with J gene TRBJ2-1, with D unclear. CDR3 length: 14 amino acids. V was pared by 0 bases and J by 7 bases, with 11 bases between. Germline V gene data show CDR1 as SGDLS and CDR2 as YYNGEE. The CDR3 nucleotides read TGTGCCAGCAGCGTAGCTGTAGCTCGAAATGAGCAGTTCTTC. Translating gives CASSVAVARNEQFF.

This clonotype was detected many times. This chain joins TRBV7-9 and TRBJ2-1, with D perhaps matching TRBD2 (7 bases). CDR1 is SEHNR and CDR2 is FQNEAQ in the germline V gene (reference sequence). CDR3 length: 14 residues. CDR3 sequence (DNA): TGTGCGGAGAAGGGGGGGCGGCTCGAGCACGAGCAGTTCTTC. Translation gives CAEKGGRLEHEQFF.

This CDR3 reads CASSRPGGSTGGYTF. The CDR3 DNA is TGTGCCAGCAGCCGCCCAGGGGGAAGTACAGGTGGCTACACCTTC. The chain has TRBV5-6 and TRBJ1-2; 7 bases align to TRBD1. Unmatched junction bases numbered 13, after V lost 4 bases and J lost 7 bases. Germline V gives CDR1 SGHDT, CDR2 YYEEEE. This CDR3 is built from 15 residues.

The V and J genes are TRBV19 and TRBJ2-3, with D maybe TRBD1 (6 bases). With 7 bases removed from V and 2 bases from J, the gap between germline ends came to 13 bases. The germline V gene encodes CDR1 LNHDA and CDR2 SQIVND (reference sequence). The CDR3 is 14 amino acids. CDR3 sequence: CASTWGRFTDTQYF. CDR3 in DNA: TGTGCCAGTACGTGGGGGCGATTCACAGATACGCAGTATTTT.

A few counts support this clonotype. This chain links TRBV20-1 with TRBJ2-5; D might be TRBD1 or TRBD2, each matching 5 bases. Trimming cost V 4 bases and J 5 bases, with 11 bases left between them. The CDR3 covers 12 residues. The germline V gene encodes CDR1 DFQATT and CDR2 SNEGSKA (reference sequence). The CDR3 region has the DNA TGCAGTGCTATATGGGGACCCGAGACCCAGTACTTC. This codes for CSAIWGPETQYF.

This clonotype was observed a handful of times. Here the CDR3 DNA reads TGTGCCAGCAGCTTAGTTTGGCGGGGGGGCACAGATACGCAGTATTTT. The encoded protein is CASSLVWRGGTDTQYF. The V call is TRBV7-2, the J call TRBJ2-3, with 8 bases fitting TRBD2. Trimming at V came to 1 base and at J to 1 base, leaving 4 bases not matched to a gene. Germline CDR1 and CDR2: SGHTA and FQGNSA. The CDR3 loop spans 16 amino acids.

This clonotype was detected only a few times. This chain links TRBV24-1 with TRBJ1-2, with D perhaps TRBD1 (6 bases). From germline, CDR1 is KGHDR and CDR2 SFDVKD. This CDR3 is 12 amino acids long. The germline V and J ends were trimmed by 8 bases and 5 bases, with 11 bases remaining between them. The CDR3 region is CATMDRAYGYTF. The CDR3 region has the DNA TGTGCCACCATGGACAGAGCTTATGGCTACACCTTC.

This clonotype was detected many times. The J gene is TRBJ2-7, the V gene TRBV28; tentatively, D is TRBD1 or TRBD2 (7 bases each). The germline CDR1 and CDR2 sequences are MDHEN and SYDVKM. This CDR3 is 16 amino acids long. In DNA, the CDR3 is TGTGCCAGAAGTTTAGGGGGCGGGGGCCCCTCCTACGAGCAGTACGTC. It codes for CARSLGGGGPSYEQYV.